This is a list of T cell receptor beta chains from one sample in a study of OX40 agonist ivuxolimab in advanced cancers. Profiled with immunoSEQ multiplex PCR; TCRdb holds only in-frame clones, not every one. This repertoire shows around 70,000 clones, over 75% found once; its top ten account for 0.5% to 0.55%. The material sequenced was CD4+ or CD8+ T cells sorted from blood, taken in a trial of the OX40 agonist ivuxolimab. The receptor source for this set is an adult with an advanced solid tumor such as melanoma, head and neck, liver or kidney cancer. Each CDR3 is given with its conserved first and last residue. The D gene is left open where the match is weak. The size entry is marked missing in some rows and otherwise reads once, few, many or a size class.

TRBJ2-5 | NA | TRBD2 | TRBV7-2 | CASSLGSGGAAVAQYF | TGTGCCAGCAGCTTAGGGAGCGGGGGGGCCGCGGTGGCCCAGTACTTC
TRBJ1-5 | NA | NA | TRBV19 | CASSVRGPSNQPQHF | TGTGCCAGTAGTGTCAGGGGCCCTAGCAATCAGCCCCAGCATTTT
TRBJ1-1 | NA | NA | TRBV28 | CASSSRRAFF | TGTGCCAGCAGTTCCCGGAGGGCTTTCTTT
TRBJ1-1 | once | TRBD1 | TRBV7-7 | CASIAGGQGGTEAFF | TGTGCCAGCATCGCCGGGGGACAGGGAGGCACTGAAGCTTTCTTT
TRBJ1-4 | few | NA | TRBV27 | CASRIRAIPTNEKLFF | TGTGCCAGCAGGATCAGGGCAATACCAACTAATGAAAAACTGTTTTTT
TRBJ2-7 | NA | TRBD1 | TRBV5-1 | CASSSRTGDYEQYF | TGCGCCAGCAGCTCCCGGACAGGGGACTACGAGCAGTACTTC
TRBJ2-1 | NA | NA | TRBV25-1 | CASSEILEQFF | TGTGCCAGCAGTGAGATCTTGGAGCAGTTCTTC
TRBJ2-1 | NA | TRBD2 | TRBV5-6 | CASSYSGTSYNEQFF | TGTGCCAGCAGCTATAGCGGGACCTCCTACAATGAGCAGTTCTTC
TRBJ1-2 | NA | NA | TRBV10-3 | CAISEPLLFGQLGNYGYTF | TGTGCCATCAGTGAGCCGCTCCTCTTCGGACAACTCGGGAACTATGGCTACACCTTC
TRBJ2-5 | NA | TRBD1 | TRBV6-1 | CASSVDRDRTQYF | TGTGCCAGCAGTGTAGACAGGGATCGGACCCAGTACTTC
TRBJ2-3 | once | NA | TRBV2 | CASSSLGDTQYF | TGTGCCAGCAGTTCCCTGGGGGATACGCAGTATTTT
TRBJ1-1 | NA | NA | TRBV11-2 | CASSFIQDTEAFF | TGTGCCAGCAGCTTCATACAGGACACTGAAGCTTTCTTT
TRBJ2-7 | NA | TRBD1 | TRBV28 | CASSYRGGEQYF | TGTGCCAGCAGCTACAGGGGTGGCGAGCAGTACTTC
TRBJ1-1 | once | NA | TRBV9 | CATFGRTNTEAFF | TGTGCCACTTTCGGGCGGACGAACACTGAAGCTTTCTTT
TRBJ1-1 | NA | NA | TRBV7-7 | CASSTSPDTEAFF | TGTGCCAGCAGCACCTCCCCAGACACTGAAGCTTTCTTT
TRBJ2-7 | NA | NA | TRBV30 | CASESGVGEQYF | TGTGCCTCGGAGAGCGGAGTGGGAGAGCAGTACTTC
TRBJ2-5 | few | NA | TRBV14 | CASSQEPATTQYF | TGTGCCAGCAGCCAAGAGCCGGCTACGACCCAGTACTTC
TRBJ2-2 | NA | NA | TRBV28 | CATLTGTGELFF | TGTGCCACCCTAACAGGGACCGGGGAGCTGTTTTTT
TRBJ2-7 | NA | NA | TRBV2 | CASSPARASTADEQYF | TGTGCCAGCAGTCCAGCGAGGGCCTCGACGGCGGACGAGCAGTACTTC
TRBJ2-2 | NA | NA | TRBV7-2 | CASSLGYTGELFF | TGTGCCAGCAGCTTAGGATACACCGGGGAGCTGTTTTTT
TRBJ2-1 | NA | NA | TRBV11-2 | CASSFGHGGSYNEQFF | TGTGCCAGCAGCTTTGGTCACGGTGGCTCCTACAATGAGCAGTTCTTC
TRBJ1-2 | once | NA | TRBV6-6 | CASSPHYGYTF | TGTGCCAGCAGTCCCCACTATGGCTACACCTTC
TRBJ2-7 | NA | NA | TRBV6-5 | CASRPGTAYEQYF | TGTGCCAGCAGGCCCGGGACGGCATACGAGCAGTACTTC
TRBJ1-1 | NA | NA | TRBV28 | CASSLSQGITFF | TGTGCCAGCAGTTTAAGCCAGGGGATAACTTTCTTT
TRBJ2-3 | NA | TRBD2 | TRBV7-9 | CASSFWLAGVDTQYF | TGTGCCAGCAGCTTTTGGCTAGCGGGGGTAGATACGCAGTATTTT
TRBJ1-5 | NA | NA | TRBV6-6 | CASSYLTGNQPQHF | TGTGCCAGCAGTTACCTGACAGGCAATCAGCCCCAGCATTTT
TRBJ1-2 | NA | NA | TRBV19 | CASSIKGWNGYTF | TGTGCCAGTAGTATAAAGGGATGGAATGGCTACACCTTC
TRBJ2-7 | few | NA | TRBV6-1 | CASSPGQNLFATF | TGTGCCAGCAGTCCTGGACAGAACCTTTTTGCAACCTTC
TRBJ2-7 | NA | TRBD1 | TRBV5-6 | CASSLQQGAEEQYF | TGTGCCAGCAGCTTGCAACAGGGGGCGGAGGAGCAGTACTTC
TRBJ1-1 | NA | NA | TRBV14 | CASSPINSNTEAFF | TGTGCCAGCAGCCCCATAAACAGTAACACTGAAGCTTTCTTT
TRBJ2-1 | NA | TRBD2 | TRBV11-3 | CASSFRSGAYLFF | TGTGCCAGCAGCTTTCGTAGCGGGGCCTATCTGTTCTTC
TRBJ1-6 | few | TRBD1 | TRBV7-2 | CASSPRTGSDSPLHF | TGTGCCAGCAGCCCACGGACAGGGTCGGATTCACCCCTCCACTTT
TRBJ2-3 | once | TRBD2 | TRBV6-1 | CASSGLAGARDTQYF | TGTGCCAGCTCGGGACTAGCGGGAGCCCGGGATACGCAGTATTTT
TRBJ1-1 | NA | NA | TRBV6-5 | CASSEPPAEAFF | TGTGCCAGCAGCGAGCCCCCCGCTGAAGCTTTCTTT